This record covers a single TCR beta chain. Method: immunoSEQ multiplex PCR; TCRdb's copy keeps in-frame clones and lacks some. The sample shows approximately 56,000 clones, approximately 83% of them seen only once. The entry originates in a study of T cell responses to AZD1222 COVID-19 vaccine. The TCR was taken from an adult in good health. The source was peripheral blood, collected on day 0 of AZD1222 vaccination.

The CDR3 sequence: CASSLTGVGNTIYF. The CDR3 DNA is TGTGCCAGCAGCTTGACAGGAGTGGGGAACACCATATATTTT. The chain employs TRBV7-8 and TRBJ1-3, with D possibly being TRBD1 (6 bases). Trimming cost V 3 bases and J 7 bases, with 13 bases left between them. Germline V lookup: CDR1 SGHVS, CDR2 FQNEAQ. This CDR3 has 14 amino acids. The full variable domain, with the rest looked up from reference TRBV7-8 and TRBJ1-3, is GAGVSQSPRYKVAKRGQDVALRCDPISGHVSLFWYQQALGQGPEFLTYFQNEAQLDKSGLPSDRFFAERPEGSVSTLKIQRTQQEDSAVYLCASSLTGVGNTIYFGEGSWLTVV.